A single sample gave rise to the 15 T cell receptor beta chains below, sequenced in a study of CD8+ T cells in alopecia areata. Treatment: oral pan-JAK inhibitor, 5-10 mg twice daily. Reverse transcription of extracted RNA yielded cDNA, which provided the sequencing template. Clones were read by immunoSEQ multiplex PCR, and TCRdb kept only the in-frame ones, dropping some. The data show about 190,000 clones, with 45% to 65% seen just once and roughly 0.7% held by the top ten. The sample here was CD4+ T cells sorted from blood, taken at week 4, from a patient treated with tofacitinib. The receptors here all came from a human donor with alopecia areata.

This clone was seen once. The chain has TRBV11-2 and TRBJ2-7; D is possibly TRBD2 (6 bases). Germline CDR1 SGHAT, CDR2 FQNNGV. The CDR3 is 12 residues long. The ends were cut back, 6 bases at V and 6 bases at J, with 12 bases in the middle. The CDR3 protein is CASSRDSPEQYF. In nucleotides, the CDR3 is TGTGCCAGCAGTAGGGACTCGCCCGAGCAGTACTTC.

About this clone itself: In the same sample, other DNA sequences code for this CDR3. The CDR3 DNA is TGCAGTGCCGGGGACTACGAGCAGTACTTC. Protein product: CSAGDYEQYF. J is TRBJ2-7 and V is TRBV20-1; maybe TRBD2 (5 bases). Germline V lookup: CDR1 DFQATT, CDR2 SNEGSKA (reference sequence). V dropped 6 bases and J dropped 3 bases, with 6 bases sitting between them. The CDR3 loop spans 10 amino acids.

The genes are TRBV11-1 and TRBJ2-1; tentative D call: TRBD1 (5 bases). CDR3 length: 12 amino acids. Trimming pared 5 bases from V and 7 bases from J, leaving 9 bases between. Germline loops: CDR1 SGHAT, CDR2 FQDESV (reference sequence). The CDR3 DNA is TGTGCCAGCAGCCCTCGACAGAATGAGCAGTTCTTC. It is translated as CASSPRQNEQFF. Looking up the rest from reference TRBV11-1 and TRBJ2-1 gives the full variable domain: EAEVAQSPRYKITEKSQAVAFWCDPISGHATLYWYRQILGQGPELLVQFQDESVVDDSQLPKDRFSAERLKGVDSTLKIQPAELGDSAMYLCASSPRQNEQFFGPGTRLTVL.

This clone was seen only once. The chain carries TRBV30 and TRBJ1-5, with D perhaps matching TRBD1 (5 bases). The germline V gene encodes CDR1 GTSNPN and CDR2 SVGIG (reference sequence). CDR3 length equals 13 residues. V shed 0 bases and J shed 11 bases, with 14 bases lying between them. This CDR3 reads CAWSVTGTPAQHF. CDR3 sequence (DNA): TGTGCCTGGAGTGTAACCGGGACTCCAGCCCAGCATTTT.

This clone was observed a few times. J is TRBJ1-1 and V is TRBV20-1; D is ambiguous. V gave up 4 bases and J gave up 3 bases, with 6 bases separating them. CDR1 and CDR2 from the germline V gene are DFQATT and SNEGSKA (reference sequence). CDR3 length: 11 amino acids. Here the CDR3 reads CSAKIYTEAFF. The DNA of the CDR3 is TGCAGTGCTAAGATTTACACTGAAGCTTTCTTT.

This clone has more than one count but fewer than ten. This chain connects TRBV30 to TRBJ2-3; either TRBD1 or TRBD2 may fit D (6 bases each). The germline gives CDR1 GTSNPN, CDR2 SVGIG (reference sequence). The CDR3 spans 12 residues. Trimming cost V 8 bases and J 6 bases, with 15 bases left between them. CDR3 in amino acids: CAQWGAGDTQYF. The CDR3 DNA reads as TGTGCCCAGTGGGGGGCAGGGGATACGCAGTATTTT.

There are a few counts of this clone. V and J are TRBV29-1 and TRBJ1-1; a possible D gene is TRBD1 (6 bases). CDR1 and CDR2 from the germline V gene are SQVTM and ANQGSEA. The length of the CDR3 is 11 residues. V was cut by 7 bases and J by 4 bases, with 10 bases left in between. This CDR3 is CSAKDSTEAFF. The CDR3 DNA follows: TGCAGCGCCAAGGACAGCACTGAAGCTTTCTTT.

The rearrangement uses TRBV28 and TRBJ2-5, with D uncertain. From germline, CDR1 is MDHEN and CDR2 SYDVKM. This CDR3 has 14 amino acids. Trimming pared 5 bases from V and 5 bases from J, leaving 15 bases between. The CDR3 loop is CASSPPSYGETQYF. The DNA of the CDR3 is TGTGCCAGCAGTCCACCCTCGTACGGGGAGACCCAGTACTTC.

The chain has TRBV6-5 and TRBJ2-1; 7 nucleotides line up with TRBD2. The ends lost 0 bases at V and 4 bases at J; junction bases unmatched: 3. The length of the CDR3 is 15 residues. Per the germline V gene, CDR1 is MNHEY and CDR2 is SVGAGI. As DNA, the CDR3 is TGTGCCAGCAGTTACTCGCGGGAGAGTTACAATGAGCAGTTCTTC. As protein: CASSYSRESYNEQFF.

The V and J genes are TRBV18 and TRBJ2-7; D not certain. The CDR3 length is 13 residues. The V gene's germline CDR1 is KGHSH and CDR2 LQKENI. With 6 bases removed from V and 6 bases from J, the gap between germline ends came to 15 bases. In nucleotides, the CDR3 is TGTGCCAGCTCCTCCGTCGCGGAGTCCGAGCAGTACTTC. Amino acids: CASSSVAESEQYF.

The chain employs TRBV29-1 and TRBJ2-7, with 9 bases identical to TRBD2. CDR1 is SQVTM, CDR2 ANQGSEA, per germline. The trim removed 4 bases at V and 1 base at J, leaving 2 bases unmatched. The CDR3 has 13 amino acids. The CDR3 sequence is CSVVTSGSYEQYF. The CDR3 DNA reads as TGCAGCGTTGTGACTAGCGGATCCTACGAGCAGTACTTC.

This clone has a handful of counts. CDR3 in DNA: TGTGCCAGCAGCCGAACAAGCTACGAGCAGTACTTC. Its translation: CASSRTSYEQYF. The chain is built from TRBV7-2 and TRBJ2-7, with no clear D. Looked up from germline, CDR1 is SGHTA and CDR2 is FQGNSA. CDR3 length equals 12 residues. Trimming took 5 bases from V and 3 from J, leaving 8 bases between them.

This clone was seen only once. The V and J genes are TRBV18 and TRBJ1-1; tentative D call: TRBD1 (5 bases). CDR3 length: 13 residues. Germline CDR1 and CDR2: KGHSH and LQKENI. Trimming removed 6 bases from V and 6 bases from J, with 14 bases in between. DNA for the CDR3: TGTGCCAGCTCCCGGGGGGAGAGCGCTGAAGCTTTCTTT. Its translation is CASSRGESAEAFF. Full variable domain (outside the CDR3, taken from reference TRBV18 and TRBJ1-1): NAGVMQNPRHLVRRRGQEARLRCSPMKGHSHVYWYRQLPEEGLKFMVYLQKENIIDESGMPKERFSAEFPKEGPSILRIQQVVRGDSAAYFCASSRGESAEAFFGQGTRLTVV.

The genes are TRBV5-1 and TRBJ2-1; D remains unclear. CDR1 and CDR2 (germline): SGHRS, YFSETQ. This CDR3 contains 14 residues. V lost 0 bases to trimming and J lost 6 bases, with 10 bases between them. CDR3 residues: CASSLASLGNEQFF. For the CDR3, the DNA is TGCGCCAGCAGCTTGGCCTCCTTAGGCAATGAGCAGTTCTTC.

This clone has just a few counts. The V gene is TRBV7-8, the J gene TRBJ2-2, with D perhaps assigned TRBD1 or TRBD2 (6 bases each). The CDR3 is 15 residues long. Per germline, CDR1 SGHVS and CDR2 FQNEAQ. Trimming shortened V by 5 bases and J by 6 bases, and 16 bases separated the two germline ends. CDR3 DNA: TGTGCCAGCAGCGCCTCCGGGGGCCTCGCCGGGGAGCTGTTTTTT. This translates into CASSASGGLAGELFF.